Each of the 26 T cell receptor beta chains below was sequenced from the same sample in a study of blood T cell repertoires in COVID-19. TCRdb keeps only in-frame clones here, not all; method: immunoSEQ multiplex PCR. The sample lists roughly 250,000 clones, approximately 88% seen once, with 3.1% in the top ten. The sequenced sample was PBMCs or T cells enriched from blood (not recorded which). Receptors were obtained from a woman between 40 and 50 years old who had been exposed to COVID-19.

CDR3 DNA sequence: TGTGCCAGCAGCCACGAATCAGGGGGCTCTGGCTACACCTTC. Translation: CASSHESGGSGYTF. The rearrangement joins TRBV7-9 to TRBJ1-2; 8 bases line up with TRBD1. From germline, CDR1 is SEHNR and CDR2 FQNEAQ (reference sequence). Losses at the gene ends were 5 bases for V and 7 bases for J; bases not matched to a gene: 9. The CDR3 is 14 amino acids.

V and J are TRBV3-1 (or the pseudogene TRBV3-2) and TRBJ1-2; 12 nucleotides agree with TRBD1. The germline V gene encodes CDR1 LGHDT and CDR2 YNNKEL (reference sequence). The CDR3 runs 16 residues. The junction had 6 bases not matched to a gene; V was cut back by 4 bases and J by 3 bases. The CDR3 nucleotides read TGTGCCAGCAGCCGTCCCGGGACAGGGGGCCACTATGGCTACACCTTC. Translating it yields CASSRPGTGGHYGYTF.

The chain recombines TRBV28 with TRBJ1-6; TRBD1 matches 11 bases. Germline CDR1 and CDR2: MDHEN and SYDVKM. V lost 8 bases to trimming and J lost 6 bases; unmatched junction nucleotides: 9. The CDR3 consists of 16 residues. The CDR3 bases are TGTGCCAGCGCGAATCCCGGACAGGGGGCTAATTCACCCCTCCACTTT. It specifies CASANPGQGANSPLHF.

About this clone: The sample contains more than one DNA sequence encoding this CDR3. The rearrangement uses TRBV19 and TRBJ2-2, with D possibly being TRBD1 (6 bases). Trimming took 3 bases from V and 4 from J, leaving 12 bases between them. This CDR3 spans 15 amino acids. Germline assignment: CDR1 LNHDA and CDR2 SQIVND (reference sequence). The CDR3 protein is CASSMGRGVTGELFF. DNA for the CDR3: TGTGCCAGTAGTATGGGCAGGGGAGTCACCGGGGAGCTGTTTTTT.

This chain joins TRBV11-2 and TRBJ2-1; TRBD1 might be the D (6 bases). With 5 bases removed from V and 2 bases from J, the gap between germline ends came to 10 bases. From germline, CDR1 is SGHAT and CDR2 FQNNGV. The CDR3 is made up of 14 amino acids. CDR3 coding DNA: TGTGCCAGCAGCCGAGGGGGAACCTACAATGAGCAGTTCTTC. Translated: CASSRGGTYNEQFF.

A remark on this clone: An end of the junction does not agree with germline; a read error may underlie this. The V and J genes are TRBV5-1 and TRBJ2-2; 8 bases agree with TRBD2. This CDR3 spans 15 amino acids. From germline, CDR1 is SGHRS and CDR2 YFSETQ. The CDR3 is CASSQAGDVTGELFF. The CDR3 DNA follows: TGTGCCAGCAGCCAAGCGGGAGATGTCACCGGGGAGCTGTTTTTT.

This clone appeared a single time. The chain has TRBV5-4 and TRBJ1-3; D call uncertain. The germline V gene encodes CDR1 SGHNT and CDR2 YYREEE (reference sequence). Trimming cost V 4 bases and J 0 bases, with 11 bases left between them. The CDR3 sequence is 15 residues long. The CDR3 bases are TGTGCCAGCAGCCTGGGCGGCAGCTCTGGAAACACCATATATTTT. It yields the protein CASSLGGSSGNTIYF.

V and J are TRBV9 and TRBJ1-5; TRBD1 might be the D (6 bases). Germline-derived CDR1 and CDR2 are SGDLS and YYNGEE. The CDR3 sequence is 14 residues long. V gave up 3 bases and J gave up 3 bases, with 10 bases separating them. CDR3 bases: TGTGCCAGCAGCGAAGGACAGCTCAATCAGCCCCAGCATTTT. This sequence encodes CASSEGQLNQPQHF.

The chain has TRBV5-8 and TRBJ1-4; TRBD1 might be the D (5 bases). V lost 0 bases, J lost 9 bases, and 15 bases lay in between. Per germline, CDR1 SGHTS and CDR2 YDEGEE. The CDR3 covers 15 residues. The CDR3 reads CASSLDGRVGKKLFF. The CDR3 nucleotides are TGTGCCAGCAGCTTGGACGGCAGGGTGGGGAAAAAACTGTTTTTT.

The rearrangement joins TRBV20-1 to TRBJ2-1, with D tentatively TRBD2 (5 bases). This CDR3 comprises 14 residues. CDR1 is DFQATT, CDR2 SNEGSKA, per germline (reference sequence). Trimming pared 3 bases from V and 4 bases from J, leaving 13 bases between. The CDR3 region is CSASVRGIYNEQFF. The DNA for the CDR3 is TGCAGTGCTAGTGTACGGGGAATTTACAATGAGCAGTTCTTC.

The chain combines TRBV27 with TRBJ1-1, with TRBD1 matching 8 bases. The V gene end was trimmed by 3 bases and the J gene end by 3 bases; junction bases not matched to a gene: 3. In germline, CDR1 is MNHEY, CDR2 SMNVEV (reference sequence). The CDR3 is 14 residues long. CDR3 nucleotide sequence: TGTGCCAGCAGTTTGGACAGGGAATACACTGAAGCTTTCTTT. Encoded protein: CASSLDREYTEAFF.

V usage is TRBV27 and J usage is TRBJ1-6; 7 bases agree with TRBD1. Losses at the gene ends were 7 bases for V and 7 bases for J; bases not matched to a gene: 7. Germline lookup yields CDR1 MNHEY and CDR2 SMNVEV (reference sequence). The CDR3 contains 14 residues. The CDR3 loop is CASNRQGLNSPLHF. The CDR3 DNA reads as TGTGCCAGCAACCGACAGGGCCTAAATTCACCCCTCCACTTT.

CDR3 coding DNA: TGCGCCAGCAGCCCAGGGGAGTCCTATGGCTACACCTTC. Translated, it gives CASSPGESYGYTF. The chain has TRBV5-1 and TRBJ1-2; the D gene is possibly TRBD1 (6 bases). In germline, CDR1 is SGHRS, CDR2 YFSETQ. V lost 4 bases, J lost 4 bases, and 11 bases lay in between. This CDR3 contains 13 residues.

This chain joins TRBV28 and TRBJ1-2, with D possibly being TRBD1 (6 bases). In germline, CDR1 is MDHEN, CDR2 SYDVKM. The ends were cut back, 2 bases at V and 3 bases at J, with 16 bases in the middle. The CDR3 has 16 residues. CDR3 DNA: TGTGCCAGCAGTTTAAGACAGGTGATTCGTCACTATGGCTACACCTTC. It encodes CASSLRQVIRHYGYTF.

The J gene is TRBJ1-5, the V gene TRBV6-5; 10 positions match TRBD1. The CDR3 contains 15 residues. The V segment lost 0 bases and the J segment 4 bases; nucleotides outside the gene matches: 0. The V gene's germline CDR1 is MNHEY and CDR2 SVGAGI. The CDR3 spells CASSYSDRGNQPQHF. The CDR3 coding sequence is TGTGCCAGCAGTTACTCGGACAGGGGGAATCAGCCCCAGCATTTT.

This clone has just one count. CDR3 sequence reads: CASSFGTGSPLHF. CDR3 sequence (DNA): TGTGCCAGCAGTTTCGGGACAGGTTCACCCCTCCACTTT. This chain uses TRBV6-5 with TRBJ1-6; 8 bases match TRBD1. The J segment lost 9 bases and the V segment lost 4 bases, leaving 2 bases of the junction unmatched. The CDR3 runs 13 residues. CDR1 and CDR2 (germline): MNHEY, SVGAGI.

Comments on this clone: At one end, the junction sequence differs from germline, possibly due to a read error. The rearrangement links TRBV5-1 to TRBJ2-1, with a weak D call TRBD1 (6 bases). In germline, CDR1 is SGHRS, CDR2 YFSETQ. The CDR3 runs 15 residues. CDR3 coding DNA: TGTGCCAGCAGCTTGATACAGGGATCCAACAATGAGCAGTTCTTC. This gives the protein CASSLIQGSNNEQFF.

The chain's CDR3 is CASSQGLYNEQFF. The CDR3 DNA is TGTGCCAGCAGCCAGGGACTTTACAATGAGCAGTTCTTC. The chain joins TRBV7-9 to TRBJ2-1, with D tentatively TRBD2 (6 bases). Trimming took 5 bases from V and 4 from J, leaving 9 bases between them. CDR1 is SEHNR and CDR2 is FQNEAQ in the germline V gene (reference sequence). The CDR3 is made up of 13 amino acids.

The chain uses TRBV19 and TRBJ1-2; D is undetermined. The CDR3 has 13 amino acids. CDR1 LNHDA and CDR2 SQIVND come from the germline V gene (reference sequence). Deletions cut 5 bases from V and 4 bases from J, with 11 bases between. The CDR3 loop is CASSGSELYGYTF. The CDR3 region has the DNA TGTGCCAGTAGTGGTTCGGAGCTCTATGGCTACACCTTC.

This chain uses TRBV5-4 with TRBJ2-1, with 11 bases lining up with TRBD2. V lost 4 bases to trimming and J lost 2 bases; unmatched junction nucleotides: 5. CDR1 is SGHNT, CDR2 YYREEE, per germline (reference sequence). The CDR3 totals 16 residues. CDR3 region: CASSRPSGRTYNEQFF. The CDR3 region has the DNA TGTGCCAGCAGCCGACCTAGCGGGAGGACCTACAATGAGCAGTTCTTC.

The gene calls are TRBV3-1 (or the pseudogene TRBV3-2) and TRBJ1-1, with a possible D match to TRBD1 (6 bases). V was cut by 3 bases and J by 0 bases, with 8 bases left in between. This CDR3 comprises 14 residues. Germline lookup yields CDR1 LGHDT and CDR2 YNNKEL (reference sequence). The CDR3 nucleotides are TGTGCCAGCAGCCAGGGGGCGATGAACACTGAAGCTTTCTTT. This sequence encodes CASSQGAMNTEAFF.

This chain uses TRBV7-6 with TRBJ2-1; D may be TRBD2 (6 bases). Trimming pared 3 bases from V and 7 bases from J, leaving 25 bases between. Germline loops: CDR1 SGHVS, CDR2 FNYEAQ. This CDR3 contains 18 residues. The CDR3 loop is CASSLRSGRGTHANEQFF. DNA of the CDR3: TGTGCCAGCAGCTTGAGGTCGGGGCGGGGAACCCACGCAAATGAGCAGTTCTTC.

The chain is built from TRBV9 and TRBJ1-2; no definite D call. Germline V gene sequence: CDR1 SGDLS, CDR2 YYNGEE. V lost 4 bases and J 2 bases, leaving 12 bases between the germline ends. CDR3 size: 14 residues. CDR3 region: CASSLNSGNYGYTF. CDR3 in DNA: TGTGCCAGCAGCCTGAACAGTGGAAACTATGGCTACACCTTC.

CDR3 sequence reads: CASSLQGFPNTEAFF. The CDR3 coding sequence is TGTGCCAGCAGCTTACAGGGTTTCCCGAACACTGAAGCTTTCTTT. This rearrangement joins TRBV5-5 to TRBJ1-1; D possibly corresponds to TRBD1 (6 bases). The CDR3 spans 15 residues. Germline values: CDR1 SGHKS, CDR2 YYEKEE (reference sequence). V lost 2 bases and J 1 base, leaving 12 bases between the germline ends.

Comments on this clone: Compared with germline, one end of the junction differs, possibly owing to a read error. The CDR3 spells CASRNPPGQGSSF. CDR3 coding DNA: TGTGCCAGCAGGAATCCTCCGGGACAGGGGTCGTCCTTC. The V gene is TRBV11-2, the J gene TRBJ1-2; 10 nucleotides match TRBD1. Germline CDR1 SGHAT, CDR2 FQNNGV. CDR3 size: 13 residues.

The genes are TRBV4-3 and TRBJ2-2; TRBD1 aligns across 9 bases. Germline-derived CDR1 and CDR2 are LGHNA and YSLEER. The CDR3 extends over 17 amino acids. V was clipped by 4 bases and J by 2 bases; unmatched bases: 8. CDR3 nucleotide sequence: TGCGCCAGCAGCCCCGGGGAGGGACAGGGAAACACCGGGGAGCTGTTTTTT. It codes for CASSPGEGQGNTGELFF.